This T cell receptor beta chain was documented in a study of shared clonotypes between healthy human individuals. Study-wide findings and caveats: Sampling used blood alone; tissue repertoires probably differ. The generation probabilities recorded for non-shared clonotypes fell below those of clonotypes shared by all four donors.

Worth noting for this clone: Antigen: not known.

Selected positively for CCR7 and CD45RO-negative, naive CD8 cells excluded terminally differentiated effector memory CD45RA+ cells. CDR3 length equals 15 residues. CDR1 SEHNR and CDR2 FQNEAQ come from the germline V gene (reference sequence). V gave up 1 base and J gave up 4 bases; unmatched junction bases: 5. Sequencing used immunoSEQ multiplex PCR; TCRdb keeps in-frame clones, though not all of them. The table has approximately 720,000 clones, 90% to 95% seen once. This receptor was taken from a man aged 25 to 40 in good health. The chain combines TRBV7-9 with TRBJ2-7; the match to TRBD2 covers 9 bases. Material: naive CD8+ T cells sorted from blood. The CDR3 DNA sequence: TGTGCCAGCAGCTTAGGGGCTAGCGGGACGTACGAGCAGTACTTC. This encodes CASSLGASGTYEQYF. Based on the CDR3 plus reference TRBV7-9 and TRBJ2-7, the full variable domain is DTGVSQNPRHKITKRGQNVTFRCDPISEHNRLYWYRQTLGQGPEFLTYFQNEAQLEKSRLLSDRFSAERPKGSFSTLEIQRTEQGDSAMYLCASSLGASGTYEQYFGPGTRLTVT.